This T cell receptor (beta chain) appears in the sequencing data of a study of blood T cell repertoires in COVID-19. About the study: There were acute and convalescent COVID-19 samples, and they came from the United States, Italy and Spain. PBMCs, B-cell-depleted T cells, or T cells were the source of the cDNA or gDNA that made up the material.

Germline V gene lookup returns CDR1 KGHSH and CDR2 LQKENI. The CDR3 runs to 15 residues. The trim removed 4 bases at V and 4 bases at J, leaving 5 bases unmatched. How the authors handled the data: Reference gene primers were amplified, and this amplification served to estimate nucleated cell counts. Only in-frame clones appear in the TCRdb table, and some are missing; sequencing was by immunoSEQ multiplex PCR. Clonal size and the V and J genes are those of that table, whereas D and trimming came from the DNA. The sample has approximately 130,000 clones, roughly 80% seen once. This chain connects TRBV18 to TRBJ2-7; the match to TRBD2 covers 12 bases. Sequenced material: peripheral blood. The clonotype was recovered from a human donor in a cohort sampled during active COVID-19. CDR3 DNA: TGTGCCAGCTCACTGAGGACTAGCGGGGCTTACGAGCAGTACTTC. Translation gives CASSLRTSGAYEQYF.